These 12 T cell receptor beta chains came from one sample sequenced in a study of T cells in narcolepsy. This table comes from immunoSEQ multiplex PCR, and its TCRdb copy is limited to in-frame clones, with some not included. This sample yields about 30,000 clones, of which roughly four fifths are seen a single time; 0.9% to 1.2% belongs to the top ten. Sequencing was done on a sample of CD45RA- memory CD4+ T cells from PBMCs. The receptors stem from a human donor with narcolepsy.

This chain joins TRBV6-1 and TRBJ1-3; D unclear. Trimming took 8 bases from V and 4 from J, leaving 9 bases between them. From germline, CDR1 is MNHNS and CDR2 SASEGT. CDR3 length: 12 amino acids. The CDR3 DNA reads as TGTGCCAGCCGGACGGGAGGAAACACCATATATTTT. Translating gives CASRTGGNTIYF.

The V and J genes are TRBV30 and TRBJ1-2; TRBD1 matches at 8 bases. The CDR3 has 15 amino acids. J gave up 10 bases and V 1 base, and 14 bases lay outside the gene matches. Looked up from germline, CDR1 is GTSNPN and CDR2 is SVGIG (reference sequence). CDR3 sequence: CAWSGGQAPQSDYTF. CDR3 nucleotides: TGTGCCTGGAGTGGGGGACAGGCCCCCCAGAGCGACTACACCTTC.

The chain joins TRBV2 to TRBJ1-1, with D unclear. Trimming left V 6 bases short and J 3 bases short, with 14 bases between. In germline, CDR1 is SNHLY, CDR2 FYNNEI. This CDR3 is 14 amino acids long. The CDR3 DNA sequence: TGTGCCAGCAGGGCTCGACAAACACACACTGAAGCTTTCTTT. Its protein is CASRARQTHTEAFF.

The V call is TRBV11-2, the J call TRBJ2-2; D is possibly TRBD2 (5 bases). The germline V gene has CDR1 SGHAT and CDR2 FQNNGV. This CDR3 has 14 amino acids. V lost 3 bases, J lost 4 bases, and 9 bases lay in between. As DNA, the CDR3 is TGTGCCAGCAGCTTTGCGAGGGCCACCGGGGAGCTGTTTTTT. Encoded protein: CASSFARATGELFF.

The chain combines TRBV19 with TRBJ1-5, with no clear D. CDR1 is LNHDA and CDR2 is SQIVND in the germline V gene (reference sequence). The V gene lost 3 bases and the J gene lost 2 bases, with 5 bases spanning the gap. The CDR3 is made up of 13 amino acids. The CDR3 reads CASSIRRNQPQHF. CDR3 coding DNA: TGTGCCAGTAGTATTAGGCGCAATCAGCCCCAGCATTTT.

CDR3 nucleotides: TGTGCCAGCAAAGTTCAGGGGATGAACACTGAAGCTTTCTTT. Translated, it gives CASKVQGMNTEAFF. This chain joins TRBV6-5 and TRBJ1-1; TRBD1 is a possible D gene (6 bases). This CDR3 has 14 residues. Per germline, CDR1 MNHEY and CDR2 SVGAGI. V was cut by 7 bases and J by 0 bases, with 12 bases left in between.

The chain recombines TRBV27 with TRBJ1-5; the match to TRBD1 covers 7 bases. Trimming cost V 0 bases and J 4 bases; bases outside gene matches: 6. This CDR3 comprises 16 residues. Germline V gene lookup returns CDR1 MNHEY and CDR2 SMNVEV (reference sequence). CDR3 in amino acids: CASSLSWTGNNQPQHF. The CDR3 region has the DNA TGTGCCAGCAGTTTATCGTGGACAGGCAATAATCAGCCCCAGCATTTT.

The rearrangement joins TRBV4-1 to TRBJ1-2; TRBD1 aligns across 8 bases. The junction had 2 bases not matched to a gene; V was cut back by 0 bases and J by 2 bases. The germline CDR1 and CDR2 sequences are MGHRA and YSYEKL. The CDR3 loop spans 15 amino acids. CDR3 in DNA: TGCGCCAGCAGCCAAGATCGGACAGGGAACTATGGCTACACCTTC. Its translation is CASSQDRTGNYGYTF.

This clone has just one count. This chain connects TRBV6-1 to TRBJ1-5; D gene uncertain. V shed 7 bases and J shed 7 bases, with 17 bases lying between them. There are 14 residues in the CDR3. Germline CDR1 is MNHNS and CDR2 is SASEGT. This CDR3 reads CASTDLWVGQPQHF. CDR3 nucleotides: TGTGCCAGCACAGACCTTTGGGTTGGCCAGCCCCAGCATTTT.

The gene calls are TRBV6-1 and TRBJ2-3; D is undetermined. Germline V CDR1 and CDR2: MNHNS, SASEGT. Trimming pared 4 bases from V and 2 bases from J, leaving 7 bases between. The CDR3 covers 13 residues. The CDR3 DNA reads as TGTGCCAGCAGTGTAACCATCACAGATACGCAGTATTTT. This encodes CASSVTITDTQYF.

Here the CDR3 reads CASSLVHRATEAFF. The CDR3 DNA reads TGTGCCAGCAGCTTGGTCCACCGCGCCACTGAAGCTTTCTTT. V gene TRBV5-6 combines with J gene TRBJ1-1; D uncertain. Germline values: CDR1 SGHDT, CDR2 YYEEEE. V was shortened by 0 bases and J by 4 bases, with 10 bases between the two germline ends. CDR3 length equals 14 residues.

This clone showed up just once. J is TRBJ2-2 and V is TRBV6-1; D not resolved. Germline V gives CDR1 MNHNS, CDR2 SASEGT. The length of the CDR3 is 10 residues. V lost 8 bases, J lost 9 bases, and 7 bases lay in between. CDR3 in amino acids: CASASRELFF. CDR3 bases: TGTGCCAGCGCGAGTCGGGAGCTGTTTTTT.